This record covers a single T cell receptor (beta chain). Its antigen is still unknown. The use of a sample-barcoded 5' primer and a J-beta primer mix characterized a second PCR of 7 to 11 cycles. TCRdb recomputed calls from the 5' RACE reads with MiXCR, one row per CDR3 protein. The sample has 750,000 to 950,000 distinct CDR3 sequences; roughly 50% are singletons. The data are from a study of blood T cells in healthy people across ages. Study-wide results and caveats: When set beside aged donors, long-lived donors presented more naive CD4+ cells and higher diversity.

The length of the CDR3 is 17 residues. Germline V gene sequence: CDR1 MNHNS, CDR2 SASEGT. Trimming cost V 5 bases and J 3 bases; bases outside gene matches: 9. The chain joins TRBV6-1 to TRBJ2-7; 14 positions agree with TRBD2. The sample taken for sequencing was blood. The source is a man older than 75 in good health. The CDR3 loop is CASSRPGTSGSLYEQYF. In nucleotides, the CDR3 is TGTGCCAGCAGTCGACCCGGGACTAGCGGGAGTCTCTACGAGCAGTACTTC.